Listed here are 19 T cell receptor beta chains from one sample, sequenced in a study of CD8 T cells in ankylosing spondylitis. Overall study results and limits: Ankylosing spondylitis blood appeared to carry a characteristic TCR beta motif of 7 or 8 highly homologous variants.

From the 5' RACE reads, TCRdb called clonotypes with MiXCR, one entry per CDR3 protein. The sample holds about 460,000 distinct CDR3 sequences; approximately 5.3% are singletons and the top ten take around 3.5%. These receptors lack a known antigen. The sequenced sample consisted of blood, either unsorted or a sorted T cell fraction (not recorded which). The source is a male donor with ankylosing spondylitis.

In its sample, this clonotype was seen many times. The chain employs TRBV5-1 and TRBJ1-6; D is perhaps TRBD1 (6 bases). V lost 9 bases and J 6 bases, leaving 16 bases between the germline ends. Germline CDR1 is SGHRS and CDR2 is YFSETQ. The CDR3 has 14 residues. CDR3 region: CATTTGGRNSPLHF. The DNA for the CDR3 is TGCGCCACCACTACCGGGGGGCGTAATTCACCCCTCCACTTT.

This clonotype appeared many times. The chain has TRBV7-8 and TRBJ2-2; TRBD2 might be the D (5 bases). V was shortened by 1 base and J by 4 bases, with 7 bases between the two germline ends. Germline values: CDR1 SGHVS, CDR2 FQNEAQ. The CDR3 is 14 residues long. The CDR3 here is CASSLGLSTGELFF. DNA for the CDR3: TGTGCCAGCAGCTTAGGACTAAGCACCGGGGAGCTGTTTTTT.

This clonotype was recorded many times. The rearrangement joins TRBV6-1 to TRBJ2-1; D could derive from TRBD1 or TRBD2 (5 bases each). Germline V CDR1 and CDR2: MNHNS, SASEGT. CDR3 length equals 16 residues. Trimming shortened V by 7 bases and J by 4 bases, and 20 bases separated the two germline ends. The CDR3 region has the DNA TGTGCCAGCACTGAGGGCCCTTTTGAGGGGTACAATGAGCAGTTCTTC. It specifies CASTEGPFEGYNEQFF.

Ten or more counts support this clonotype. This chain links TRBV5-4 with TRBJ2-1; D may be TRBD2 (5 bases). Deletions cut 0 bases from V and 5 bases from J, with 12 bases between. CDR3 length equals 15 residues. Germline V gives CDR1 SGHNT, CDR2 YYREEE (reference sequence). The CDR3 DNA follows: TGTGCCAGCAGCTTGGCGAGGGCTACACACAATGAGCAGTTCTTC. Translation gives CASSLARATHNEQFF. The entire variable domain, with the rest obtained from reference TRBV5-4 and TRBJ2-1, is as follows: ETGVTQSPTHLIKTRGQQVTLRCSSQSGHNTVSWYQQALGQGPQFIFQYYREEENGRGNFPPRFSGLQFPNYSSELNVNALELDDSALYLCASSLARATHNEQFFGPGTRLTVL.

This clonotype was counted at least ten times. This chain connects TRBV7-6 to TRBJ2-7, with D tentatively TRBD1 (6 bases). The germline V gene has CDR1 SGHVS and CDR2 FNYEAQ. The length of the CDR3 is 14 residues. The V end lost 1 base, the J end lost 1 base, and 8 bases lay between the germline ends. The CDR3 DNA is TGTGCCAGCAGCTTAGACACAGGGTCCTACGAGCAGTACTTC. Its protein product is CASSLDTGSYEQYF.

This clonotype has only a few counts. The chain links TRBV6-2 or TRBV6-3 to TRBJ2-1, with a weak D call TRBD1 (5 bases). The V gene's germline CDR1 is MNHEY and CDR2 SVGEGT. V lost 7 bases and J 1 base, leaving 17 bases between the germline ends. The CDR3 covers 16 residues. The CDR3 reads CASTPWGPGSYNEQFF. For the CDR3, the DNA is TGTGCCAGCACCCCTTGGGGCCCCGGTTCCTACAATGAGCAGTTCTTC.

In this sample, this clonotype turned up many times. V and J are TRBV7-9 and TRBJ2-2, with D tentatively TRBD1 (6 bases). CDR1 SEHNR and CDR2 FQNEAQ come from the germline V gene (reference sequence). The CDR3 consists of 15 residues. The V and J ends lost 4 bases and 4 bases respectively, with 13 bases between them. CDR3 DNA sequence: TGTGCCAGCAGCTATGACAGGCTCCCCACCGGGGAGCTGTTTTTT. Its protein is CASSYDRLPTGELFF.

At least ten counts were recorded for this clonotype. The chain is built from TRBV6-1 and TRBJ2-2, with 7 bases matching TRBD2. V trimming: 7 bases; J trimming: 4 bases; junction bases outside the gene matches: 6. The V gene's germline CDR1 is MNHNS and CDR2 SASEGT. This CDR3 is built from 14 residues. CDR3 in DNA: TGTGCCAGCACTACGGGAGGTTTCACCGGGGAGCTGTTTTTT. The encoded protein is CASTTGGFTGELFF.

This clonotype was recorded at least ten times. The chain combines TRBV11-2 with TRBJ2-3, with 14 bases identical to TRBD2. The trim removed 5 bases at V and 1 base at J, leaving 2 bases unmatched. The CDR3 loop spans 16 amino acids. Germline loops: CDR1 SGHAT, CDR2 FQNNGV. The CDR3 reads CASSPGLAGGTDTQYF. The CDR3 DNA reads TGTGCCAGCAGCCCGGGACTAGCGGGAGGCACAGATACGCAGTATTTT.

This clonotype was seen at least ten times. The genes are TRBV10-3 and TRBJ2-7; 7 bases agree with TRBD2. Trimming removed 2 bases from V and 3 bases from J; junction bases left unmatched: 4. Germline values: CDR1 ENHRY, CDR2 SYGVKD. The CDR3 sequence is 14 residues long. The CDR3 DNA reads TGTGCCATCAGTGAGCTAGCGGTGGACTACGAGCAGTACTTC. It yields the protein CAISELAVDYEQYF.

DNA for the CDR3: TGTGCCAGTAGTCCCACCCTACAGGGGTACGAGCAGTTCTTC. As protein: CASSPTLQGYEQFF. V gene TRBV19 combines with J gene TRBJ2-1; the match to TRBD1 covers 7 bases. The J segment lost 10 bases and the V segment lost 5 bases, leaving 11 bases of the junction unmatched. This CDR3 has 14 amino acids. The germline gives CDR1 LNHDA, CDR2 SQIVND (reference sequence).

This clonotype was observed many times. For the CDR3, the DNA is TGTGCCAGCAGCGGCAGGGGGCGCCATTCACCCCTCCACTTT. Its translation: CASSGRGRHSPLHF. The genes are TRBV7-2 and TRBJ1-6; TRBD1 agrees at 8 bases. The CDR3 covers 14 residues. The junction had 5 bases not matched to a gene; V was cut back by 5 bases and J by 8 bases. Germline loops: CDR1 SGHTA, CDR2 FQGNSA.

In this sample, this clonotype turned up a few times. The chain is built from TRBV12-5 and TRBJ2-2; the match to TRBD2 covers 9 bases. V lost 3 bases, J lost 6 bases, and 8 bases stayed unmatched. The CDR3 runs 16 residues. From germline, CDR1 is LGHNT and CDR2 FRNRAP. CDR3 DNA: TGTGCTAGTGGTTTAATAGCGGGAGTCTTTGCCGGGGAGCTGTTTTTT. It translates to CASGLIAGVFAGELFF.

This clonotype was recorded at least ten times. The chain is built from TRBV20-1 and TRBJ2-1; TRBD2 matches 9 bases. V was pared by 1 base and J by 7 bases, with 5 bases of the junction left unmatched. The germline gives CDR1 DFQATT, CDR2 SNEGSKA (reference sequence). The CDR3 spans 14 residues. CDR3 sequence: CSARGTSAWNEQFF. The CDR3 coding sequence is TGCAGTGCTAGAGGGACTAGCGCCTGGAATGAGCAGTTCTTC.

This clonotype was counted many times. Written as DNA, the CDR3 is TGCGCCAGCAGCCAAGATATGACTAGAGGGAGGGCTCAGTACTTC. This gives the protein CASSQDMTRGRAQYF. The chain joins TRBV4-3 to TRBJ2-4; 7 bases are shared with TRBD2. The CDR3 length is 15 residues. The germline V gene has CDR1 LGHNA and CDR2 YSLEER. V was pared by 0 bases and J by 12 bases, with 11 bases of the junction left unmatched.

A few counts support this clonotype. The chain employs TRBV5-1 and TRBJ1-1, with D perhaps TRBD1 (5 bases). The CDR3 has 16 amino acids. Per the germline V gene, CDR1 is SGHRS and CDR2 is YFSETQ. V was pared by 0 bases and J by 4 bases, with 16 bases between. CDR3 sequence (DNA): TGCGCCAGCAGCTTGGATGGGCAGGGTCTCATCACTGAAGCTTTCTTT. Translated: CASSLDGQGLITEAFF.

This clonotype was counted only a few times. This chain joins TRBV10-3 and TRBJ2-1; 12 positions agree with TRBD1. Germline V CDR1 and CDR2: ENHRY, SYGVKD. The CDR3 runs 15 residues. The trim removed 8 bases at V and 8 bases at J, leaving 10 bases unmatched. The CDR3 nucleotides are TGTGCCATCGTGGCCGGGACAGGGGGCTGGGATGAGCAGTTCTTC. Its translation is CAIVAGTGGWDEQFF.

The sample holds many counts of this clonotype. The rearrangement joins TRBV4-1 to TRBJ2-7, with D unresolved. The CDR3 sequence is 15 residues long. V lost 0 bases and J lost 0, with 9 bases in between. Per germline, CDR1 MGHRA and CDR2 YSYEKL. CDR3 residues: CASSQDLALSYEQYF. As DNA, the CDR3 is TGCGCCAGCAGCCAAGATTTAGCCCTCTCCTACGAGCAGTACTTC.

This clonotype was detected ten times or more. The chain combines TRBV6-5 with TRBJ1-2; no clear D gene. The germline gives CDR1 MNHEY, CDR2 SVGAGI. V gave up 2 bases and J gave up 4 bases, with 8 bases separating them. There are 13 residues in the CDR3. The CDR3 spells CASSYKGSYGYTF. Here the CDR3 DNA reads TGTGCCAGCAGTTACAAGGGCAGCTATGGCTACACCTTC.